This T cell receptor beta chain was identified during a study of blood T cell repertoires in COVID-19. The wider study: Both acute and convalescent COVID-19 samples were obtained from the United States, Italy and Spain.

Germline V gives CDR1 MDHEN, CDR2 SYDVKM. This CDR3 region has 12 residues. V lost 8 bases and J lost 6, with 13 bases in between. Authors' processing steps: Reference gene primer amplification in the assay estimated nucleated cell counts. Sequenced by immunoSEQ multiplex PCR; TCRdb stores in-frame clones only, minus some. The V and J calls and clone size come from that table; D and trimming were worked out from the DNA. The table shows 55,000 to 85,000 clones, with roughly four fifths occurring only once. The TCR was taken from a woman in her 70s with acute or convalescent COVID-19. The sample was peripheral blood. The chain uses TRBV28 and TRBJ1-2, with D possibly being TRBD1 (5 bases). In DNA, the CDR3 is TGTGCCAGCTACACCAGGGTAGATGGCTACACCTTC. The encoded protein is CASYTRVDGYTF.